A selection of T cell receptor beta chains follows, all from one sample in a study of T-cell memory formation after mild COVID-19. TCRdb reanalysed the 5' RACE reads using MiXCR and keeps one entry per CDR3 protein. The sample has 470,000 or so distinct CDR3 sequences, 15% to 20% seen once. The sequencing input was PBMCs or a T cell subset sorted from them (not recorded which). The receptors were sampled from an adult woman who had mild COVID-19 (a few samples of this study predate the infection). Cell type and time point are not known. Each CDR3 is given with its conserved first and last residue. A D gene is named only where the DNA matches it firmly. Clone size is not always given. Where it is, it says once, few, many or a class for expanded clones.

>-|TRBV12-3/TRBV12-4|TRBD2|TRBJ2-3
CASSRLAGERRGDQYF
TGTGCCAGCAGCCGACTAGCGGGAGAGAGGCGTGGGGACCAGTATTTT
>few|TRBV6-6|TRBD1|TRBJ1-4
CASRSGTGAYEKLFF
TGTGCCAGCAGATCCGGGACAGGGGCATATGAAAAACTGTTTTTT
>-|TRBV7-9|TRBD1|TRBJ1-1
CASSSPGQGVIRGTEAFF
TGTGCCAGCAGCTCTCCGGGACAGGGGGTGATTCGGGGCACTGAAGCTTTCTTT
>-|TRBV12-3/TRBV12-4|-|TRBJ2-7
CASSLGGFLEQYF
TGTGCCAGCAGTTTAGGGGGGTTTCTCGAGCAGTACTTC
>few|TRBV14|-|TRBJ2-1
CASQTLLGSYNEQFF
TGTGCCAGCCAAACCCTACTCGGTTCCTACAATGAGCAGTTCTTC
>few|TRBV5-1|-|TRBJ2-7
CASTATAGTYEQYF
TGCGCCAGCACCGCCACCGCAGGCACCTACGAGCAGTACTTC
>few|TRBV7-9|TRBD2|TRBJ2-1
CASGLAGSPADEQFF
TGTGCCAGCGGACTAGCGGGGAGTCCGGCCGATGAGCAGTTCTTC
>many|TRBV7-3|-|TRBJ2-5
CASSPDRFETQYF
TGTGCCAGCAGCCCCGACCGGTTCGAGACCCAGTACTTC
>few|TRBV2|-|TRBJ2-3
CASSERLGGTDTQYF
TGTGCCAGCAGTGAGCGACTAGGCGGCACAGATACGCAGTATTTT
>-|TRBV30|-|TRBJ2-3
CAWRPRDAPSTDTQYF
TGTGCCTGGAGGCCCCGGGACGCCCCTAGCACAGATACGCAGTATTTT
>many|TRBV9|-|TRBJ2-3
CASSVSGTSTDTQYF
TGTGCCAGCAGCGTAAGTGGGACTAGCACAGATACGCAGTATTTT
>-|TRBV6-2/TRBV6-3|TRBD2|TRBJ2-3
CASSKRTSGASTDTQYF
TGTGCCAGCAGTAAAAGGACTAGCGGGGCAAGCACAGATACGCAGTATTTT
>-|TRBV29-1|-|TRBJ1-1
CSVTSGNTEAFF
TGCAGCGTTACCTCAGGGAACACTGAAGCTTTCTTT
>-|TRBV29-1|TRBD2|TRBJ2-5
CSVDSGLAGVGETQYF
TGCAGCGTGGATTCGGGACTAGCGGGAGTAGGGGAGACCCAGTACTTC
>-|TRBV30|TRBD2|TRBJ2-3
CAWGTSVPPDTQYF
TGTGCCTGGGGGACTAGCGTTCCTCCAGATACGCAGTATTTT
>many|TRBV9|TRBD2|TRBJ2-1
CASSVLAGAYNEQFF
TGTGCCAGCAGCGTCTTAGCGGGGGCCTACAATGAGCAGTTCTTC
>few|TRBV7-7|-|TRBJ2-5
CASSLAGGRRETQYF
TGTGCCAGCAGCTTAGCGGGGGGGCGGCGAGAGACCCAGTACTTC
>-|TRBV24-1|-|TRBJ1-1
CATSDSSDSEAFF
TGTGCCACCAGTGATTCCTCGGACAGTGAAGCTTTCTTT
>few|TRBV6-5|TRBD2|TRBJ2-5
CASSYSRTSGGDEYF
TGTGCCAGCAGTTACTCTCGGACTAGCGGGGGAGATGAGTACTTC
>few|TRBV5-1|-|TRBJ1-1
CASAKGGMNTEAFF
TGCGCCAGCGCAAAAGGGGGAATGAACACTGAAGCTTTCTTT
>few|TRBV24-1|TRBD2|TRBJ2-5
CATSKGSGADTQYF
TGTGCCACCAGTAAAGGTAGCGGGGCAGATACCCAGTACTTC
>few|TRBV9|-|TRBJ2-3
CASSSHNRADTQYF
TGTGCCAGCAGCTCCCATAACAGGGCAGATACGCAGTATTTT
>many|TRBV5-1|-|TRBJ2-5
CASREDWETQYF
TGCGCCAGCAGGGAGGATTGGGAGACCCAGTACTTC
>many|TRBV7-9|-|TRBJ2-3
CASSLMTTLGDTQYF
TGTGCCAGCAGCTTGATGACTACCCTTGGGGATACGCAGTATTTT
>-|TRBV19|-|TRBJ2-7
CASRGPGEQYF
TGTGCCAGTAGGGGGCCGGGGGAGCAGTACTTC
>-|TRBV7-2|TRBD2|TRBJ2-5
CASSLVRGFKETQYF
TGTGCCAGCAGCTTAGTGCGGGGGTTTAAAGAGACCCAGTACTTC
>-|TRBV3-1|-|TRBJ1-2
CASSQDGLIRDYGYTF
TGTGCCAGCAGCCAAGACGGGTTAATCCGGGACTATGGCTACACCTTC
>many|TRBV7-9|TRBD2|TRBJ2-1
CASSSGLAGDEQFF
TGTGCCAGCAGTTCGGGACTAGCGGGAGATGAGCAGTTCTTC
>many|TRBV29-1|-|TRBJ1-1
CSVGDLWGGTEAFF
TGCAGCGTTGGGGATTTGTGGGGGGGGACTGAAGCTTTCTTT
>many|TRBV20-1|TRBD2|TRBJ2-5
CSARGWETSGGETQYF
TGCAGTGCTAGAGGGTGGGAGACTAGCGGGGGTGAGACCCAGTACTTC
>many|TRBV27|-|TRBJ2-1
CASKGGGLNRAGVGNEQFF
TGTGCCAGTAAGGGAGGGGGTCTTAATCGAGCGGGTGTAGGCAATGAGCAGTTCTTC
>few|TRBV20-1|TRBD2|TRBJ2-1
CSAPPRSGRGYNEQFF
TGCAGTGCTCCCCCGAGGAGCGGGAGGGGGTACAATGAGCAGTTCTTC
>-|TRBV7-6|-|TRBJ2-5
CASSREMDRQETQYF
TGTGCCAGCAGCCGAGAGATGGACAGACAAGAGACCCAGTACTTC
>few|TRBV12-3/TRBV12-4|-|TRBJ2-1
CASSRSYGLDRSSYNEQFF
TGTGCCAGCAGTCGGAGTTATGGCTTGGACCGAAGCTCCTACAATGAGCAGTTCTTC
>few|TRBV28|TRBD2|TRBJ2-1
CASTGTTYNEQFF
TGTGCCAGCACCGGGACTACCTACAATGAGCAGTTCTTC
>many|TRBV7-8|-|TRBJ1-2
CASSLESASYGYTF
TGTGCCAGCAGCTTAGAATCGGCAAGCTATGGCTACACCTTC
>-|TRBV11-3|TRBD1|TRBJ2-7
CASSPPRAGGNYEQYF
TGTGCCAGCAGCCCACCCCGGGCAGGGGGCAACTACGAGCAGTACTTC
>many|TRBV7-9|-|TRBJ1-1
CASSLDLSAAFF
TGTGCCAGCAGCTTAGATCTGTCTGCGGCTTTCTTT